The present TCR beta chain was sequenced within a study of blood T cell repertoires in COVID-19. Study information: Material from acute and convalescent COVID-19 was sourced from the United States, Italy and Spain. PBMCs, B-cell-depleted T cells, or T cells were the source of the cDNA or gDNA that made up the material.

Per the authors' pipeline: Amplification with reference gene primers provided the estimates of nucleated cell counts. The assay was immunoSEQ multiplex PCR, and TCRdb's table has in-frame clones only and misses some. V and J calls and clone size are copied from that table; D and trimming were computed from the DNA. The table shows tens of thousands of clones, with around 65% occurring only once. V gave up 4 bases and J gave up 10 bases; unmatched junction bases: 3. The CDR3 consists of 13 residues. Germline V lookup: CDR1 SGHDN, CDR2 FVKESK. The receptor's source is a woman between 65 and 79 years old with acute or convalescent COVID-19. The sequenced material came from peripheral blood. This sequence joins TRBV14 and TRBJ1-6, with 8 bases matching TRBD1. The CDR3 spells CASSPRGQSPLHF. The CDR3 DNA is TGTGCCAGCAGCCCCAGGGGGCAATCACCCCTCCACTTT.